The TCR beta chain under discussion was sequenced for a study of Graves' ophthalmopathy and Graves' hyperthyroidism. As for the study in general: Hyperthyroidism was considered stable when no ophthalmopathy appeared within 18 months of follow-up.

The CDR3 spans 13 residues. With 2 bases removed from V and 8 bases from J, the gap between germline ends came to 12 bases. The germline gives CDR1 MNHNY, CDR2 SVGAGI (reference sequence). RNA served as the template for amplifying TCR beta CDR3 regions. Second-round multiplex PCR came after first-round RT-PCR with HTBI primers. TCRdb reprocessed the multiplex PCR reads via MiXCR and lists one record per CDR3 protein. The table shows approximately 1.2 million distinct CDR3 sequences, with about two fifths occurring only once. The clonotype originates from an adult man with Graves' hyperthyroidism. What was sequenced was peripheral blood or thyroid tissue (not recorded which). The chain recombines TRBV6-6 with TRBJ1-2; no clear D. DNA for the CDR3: TGTGCCAGCAGTTACAGGGATCGCGGGGGCTACACCTTC. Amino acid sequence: CASSYRDRGGYTF.